This T cell receptor (beta chain) came from a study of tumor-infiltrating lymphocytes in primary liver carcinoma. Study information: Stage T1-T3 N0M0 tumors spanned about 4.2 to 11 cm.

Unsorted bulk tissue (roughly 20-31 mg) underwent RNA and DNA co-extraction. No treatment had been given to the patients, who were chronically infected with HBV. Sampling of every tumor involved five separate regions. These included the tumor centre. Tumor samples were assessed, and every one had over 75% viable tumor cells. CDR3 length: 14 amino acids. Germline V CDR1 and CDR2: SEHNR, FQNEAQ (reference sequence). A primer matching the constant region was used to make TCR beta cDNA from 500 to 650 ng of total RNA. Nested multiplex PCR, run for three rounds with slightly modified ARM-PCR, yielded TCR beta libraries. Rounds one and two of PCR, each of 10 cycles, were primed with TRBV1-TRBV30 forward primers and a C-beta reverse primer. TCRdb called the multiplex PCR reads again in MiXCR, with one record for every CDR3 protein. The sample records roughly 20,000 distinct CDR3 sequences, roughly 72% being singletons.

Sequenced: liver tumor tissue from sampling region 1. Subset meaning: tumor region T1, superior pole. The chain links TRBV7-9 to TRBJ2-2; 7 nucleotides align to TRBD1. This receptor was obtained from a middle-aged man with primary liver carcinoma and hepatitis B virus infection. The CDR3 sequence: CISSLEGADGELFF. The CDR3 DNA sequence: TGTATCAGCAGCTTAGAGGGGGCCGACGGGGAGCTGTTTTTT.